The clone carrying this T cell receptor beta chain was observed a handful of times. Antigen: not known. Donors sampled were nominally healthy, though unrecorded immune exposures were likely. This sample is drawn from a study of cytomegalovirus exposure and HLA in healthy donors. Turning to the study itself: Roughly 80% of 350 to 400 genotyped donors fell in the Caucasian-associated ancestry cluster. The study, taken as a whole, reports: TRBV6-2, TRBV6-3 and some other V segments were excluded as indistinguishable. When presence/absence was analysed, sequencing depth was taken to be roughly uniform across donors.

Researchers ran the PCR with 60 Vbeta and 13 Jbeta primers. The method was immunoSEQ multiplex PCR; TCRdb's version includes in-frame clones alone and lacks a portion of them. The sample holds approximately 270,000 clones, over 70% seen once. Germline CDR1 and CDR2: SGDLS and YYNGEE. V was clipped by 1 base and J by 1 base, with 11 bases between them. The CDR3 length is 15 residues. The sequencing sample was made of PBMCs. The receptor was derived from a girl aged 2-10 years in good health and CMV-seronegative. The V and J genes are TRBV9 and TRBJ1-1; D is perhaps TRBD1 (5 bases). The CDR3 sequence: CASSVMQGQNTEAFF. Here the CDR3 DNA reads TGTGCCAGCAGCGTAATGCAGGGCCAGAACACTGAAGCTTTCTTT.